The 20 T cell receptor beta chains below come from one sample, sequenced in a study of early T cells in non-severe SARS-CoV-2 infection. TCRdb itself ran the 5' RACE reads through MiXCR, one entry per CDR3 protein. The table records tens of thousands of distinct CDR3 sequences, more than 6.5% of them present only once. Sequencing was carried out using whole blood. The receptors come from an adult who was a healthcare worker with PCR-confirmed SARS-CoV-2 infection or an uninfected control (not recorded which).

This clonotype was detected many times. The chain carries TRBV12-3 or TRBV12-4 and TRBJ1-5, with TRBD1 as a possible D gene (5 bases). V dropped 6 bases and J dropped 11 bases, with 14 bases sitting between them. The CDR3 runs 12 residues. In DNA form, the CDR3 reads TGTGCCAGCAGCCCCGCGGCAGGGACCCAGCATTTT. It encodes CASSPAAGTQHF.

This chain links TRBV7-3 with TRBJ1-1; D not certain. Per germline, CDR1 SGHTA and CDR2 FQGTGA. V was shortened by 3 bases and J by 7 bases, with 15 bases between the two germline ends. This CDR3 comprises 14 residues. The CDR3 loop reads CASSFGGQSYEAFF. CDR3 nucleotides: TGTGCCAGCAGCTTCGGCGGGCAGTCGTATGAAGCTTTCTTT.

This clonotype has only a few counts. The chain combines TRBV7-8 with TRBJ2-7; D assignment may be TRBD1 or TRBD2 (5 bases each). The V end was cut by 3 bases, the J end by 2 bases, with 8 bases between. The CDR3 sequence is 13 residues long. Germline CDR1 reads SGHVS; CDR2 reads FQNEAQ. This CDR3 reads CASSLGVTYEQYF. CDR3 coding DNA: TGTGCCAGCAGCTTGGGGGTTACCTACGAGCAGTACTTC.

This clonotype was detected ten times or more. This chain uses TRBV21-1 with TRBJ2-3; whether TRBD1, the table's D call, matches the DNA was not checked. TRBV21-1 is a listed pseudogene. The length of the CDR3 is 15 residues. CDR3: CASRQGRACTDTQYF. The CDR3 region has the DNA TGTGCCAGCCGACAGGGAAGGGCCTGCACAGATACGCAGTATTTT.

This clonotype appeared many times. The CDR3 bases are TGCAGTGCTCGGCAGGGCTATGGCTACACCTTC. This translates into CSARQGYGYTF. V and J are TRBV20-1 and TRBJ1-2; perhaps TRBD1 as D (5 bases). The V and J ends lost 5 bases and 4 bases respectively, with 8 bases between them. CDR3 length: 11 amino acids. Germline CDR1 is DFQATT and CDR2 is SNEGSKA (reference sequence).

This clonotype was recorded at least ten times. V usage is TRBV19 and J usage is TRBJ2-7; D possibly uses TRBD1 or TRBD2 (5 bases each). Trimming removed 4 bases at V and 3 bases at J, with 13 bases between. Germline V gene sequence: CDR1 LNHDA, CDR2 SQIVND (reference sequence). The CDR3 is made up of 14 amino acids. CDR3 nucleotides: TGTGCCAGTAGTACCCATGGGGGTATCTACGAGCAGTACTTC. As protein: CASSTHGGIYEQYF.

The genes are TRBV28 and TRBJ2-6; D is possibly TRBD2 (6 bases). The CDR3 consists of 17 residues. Germline lookup yields CDR1 MDHEN and CDR2 SYDVKM. Trimming left V 8 bases short and J 1 base short, with 18 bases between. CDR3 residues: CASGGVEILSGANVLTF. CDR3 nucleotides: TGTGCCAGCGGAGGGGTAGAGATTTTGTCTGGGGCCAACGTCCTGACTTTC.

The chain carries TRBV28 and TRBJ2-7; 7 bases fit TRBD1. V was pared by 4 bases and J by 4 bases, with 7 bases of the junction left unmatched. This CDR3 region has 14 residues. Germline V lookup: CDR1 MDHEN, CDR2 SYDVKM. The CDR3 here is CASSYSGTEYEQYF. CDR3 in DNA: TGTGCCAGCAGTTACTCCGGGACAGAATACGAGCAGTACTTC.

In its sample, this clonotype was seen many times. The V gene is TRBV28, the J gene TRBJ2-7; no definite D call. CDR1 MDHEN and CDR2 SYDVKM come from the germline V gene. The CDR3 is 15 amino acids. The V end lost 3 bases, the J end lost 0 bases, and 12 bases lay between the germline ends. CDR3: CASSLGWSSSYEQYF. DNA of the CDR3: TGTGCCAGCAGTTTGGGTTGGAGTAGCTCCTACGAGCAGTACTTC. Variable domain in full (rest from reference TRBV28 and TRBJ2-7): DVKVTQSSRYLVKRTGEKVFLECVQDMDHENMFWYRQDPGLGLRLIYFSYDVKMKEKGDIPEGYSVSREKKERFSLILESASTNQTSMYLCASSLGWSSSYEQYFGPGTRLTVT.

The table lists this clonotype with many counts. The chain has TRBV7-8 and TRBJ1-1; a possible D gene is TRBD1 (6 bases). Germline V CDR1 and CDR2: SGHVS, FQNEAQ. With 6 bases removed from V and 4 bases from J, the gap between germline ends came to 12 bases. This CDR3 region has 13 residues. The CDR3 loop reads CASRETGGTEAFF. The CDR3 DNA sequence: TGTGCCAGCAGGGAGACAGGTGGCACTGAAGCTTTCTTT.

With respect to this clonotype: Germline and junction disagree at one end, which may indicate a read error. The chain employs TRBV7-8 and TRBJ2-1; D is undetermined. Germline assignment: CDR1 SGHVS and CDR2 FQNEAQ. The CDR3 has 13 amino acids. The CDR3 loop reads CVSSLGNPNEQFF. Here the CDR3 DNA reads TGTGTCAGCAGCTTGGGTAACCCCAATGAGCAGTTCTTC.

The chain uses TRBV5-1 and TRBJ2-3; 9 nucleotides agree with TRBD2. Germline CDR1 reads SGHRS; CDR2 reads YFSETQ. There are 15 residues in the CDR3. With 3 bases clipped from V and 4 bases from J, the junction kept 6 bases outside the gene matches. CDR3 loop: CASSSGLAMADTQYF. The CDR3 DNA reads as TGCGCCAGCAGCTCGGGACTAGCAATGGCAGATACGCAGTATTTT.

The rearrangement uses TRBV18 and TRBJ1-5; TRBD1 might be the D (5 bases). Trimming removed 2 bases at V and 1 base at J, with 18 bases between. The CDR3 spans 18 residues. Germline CDR1 KGHSH, CDR2 LQKENI. CDR3 loop: CASSPISAGRDSNQPQHF. CDR3 nucleotide sequence: TGTGCCAGCTCACCAATTTCTGCGGGCAGGGACAGCAATCAGCCCCAGCATTTT.

This sequence joins TRBV15 and TRBJ2-7; no reliable D call. There are 16 residues in the CDR3. In germline, CDR1 is LNHNV, CDR2 YYDKDF (reference sequence). With 2 bases removed from V and 3 bases from J, the gap between germline ends came to 17 bases. The CDR3 reads CATSRPRTLYGYEQYF. CDR3 bases: TGTGCCACCAGCAGACCCCGTACCCTTTACGGCTACGAGCAGTACTTC.

The table lists this clonotype with many counts. The V call is TRBV5-1, the J call TRBJ1-3; D not certain. Germline assignment: CDR1 SGHRS and CDR2 YFSETQ. The CDR3 has 13 amino acids. V was clipped by 6 bases and J by 4 bases, with 11 bases between them. For the CDR3, the DNA is TGCGCCAGCACCGCGGTCCCAGGAAACACCATATATTTT. It encodes CASTAVPGNTIYF.

This clonotype was observed at least ten times. The V and J genes are TRBV28 and TRBJ2-1; D may be TRBD1 (5 bases). The V gene lost 5 bases and the J gene lost 4 bases, with 18 bases spanning the gap. Germline V gene sequence: CDR1 MDHEN, CDR2 SYDVKM. The CDR3 runs to 16 residues. Here the CDR3 reads CASSPRTYSFYNEQFF. DNA for the CDR3: TGTGCCAGCAGTCCGAGGACATATAGTTTTTACAATGAGCAGTTCTTC.

This clonotype has more than one count but fewer than ten. The chain joins TRBV19 to TRBJ1-1; D possibly corresponds to TRBD1 (6 bases). Looked up from germline, CDR1 is LNHDA and CDR2 is SQIVND (reference sequence). V lost 4 bases and J lost 0, with 9 bases in between. CDR3 length equals 14 residues. As DNA, the CDR3 is TGTGCCAGTAGTACAGGGGCGATGAACACTGAAGCTTTCTTT. Its translation is CASSTGAMNTEAFF.

This clonotype came up a few times. The chain combines TRBV7-9 with TRBJ2-1, with D unclear. Germline lookup yields CDR1 SEHNR and CDR2 FQNEAQ (reference sequence). V gave up 3 bases and J gave up 5 bases, with 2 bases separating them. This CDR3 spans 11 amino acids. CDR3 coding DNA: TGTGCCAGCAGCTTGCACAATGAGCAGTTCTTC. As protein: CASSLHNEQFF. Looking up the rest from reference TRBV7-9 and TRBJ2-1 gives the full variable domain: DTGVSQNPRHKITKRGQNVTFRCDPISEHNRLYWYRQTLGQGPEFLTYFQNEAQLEKSRLLSDRFSAERPKGSFSTLEIQRTEQGDSAMYLCASSLHNEQFFGPGTRLTVL.

The rearrangement links TRBV6-1 to TRBJ2-7; 7 bases match TRBD2. This CDR3 has 16 residues. Germline assignment: CDR1 MNHNS and CDR2 SASEGT. Trimming cost V 9 bases and J 2 bases; bases outside gene matches: 16. The CDR3 nucleotides read TGTGCCAGGACTAAGACCGGGACTACCTCGCCCTACGAGCAGTACTTC. The encoded protein is CARTKTGTTSPYEQYF.

This clonotype has a count of ten or more. The chain carries TRBV6-5 and TRBJ1-6, with D perhaps matching TRBD1 (6 bases). Per the germline V gene, CDR1 is MNHEY and CDR2 is SVGAGI. Trimming shortened V by 0 bases and J by 3 bases, and 12 bases separated the two germline ends. The CDR3 runs to 17 residues. This CDR3 is CASSYSIRTDYNSPLHF. The CDR3, as DNA: TGTGCCAGCAGTTACTCGATCAGGACAGACTATAATTCACCCCTCCACTTT.